A single sample gave rise to the 32 T cell receptor beta chains below, sequenced in a study of human T cells and chemical hapten exposure. The time point: patch test 3, about 24 weeks after DPC sensitization. Specified treatment: therapeutic diphenylcyclopropenone sensitization with weekly scalp DPC. Each CDR3 protein gets one entry after TCRdb re-called the RACE reads with MiXCR. The sample contains approximately 110,000 distinct CDR3 sequences, less than 45% of which appear only once. Sequenced material: whole blood, taken in connection with sensitization to the hapten diphenylcyclopropenone (DPC). These receptors came from a man aged 35 to 55 with alopecia areata. Some clones in this sample may be carry-over from other donors' samples.

The V and J genes are TRBV6-6 and TRBJ2-7; TRBD1 aligns across 9 bases. This CDR3 is built from 13 residues. Germline V gene sequence: CDR1 MNHNY, CDR2 SVGAGI (reference sequence). CDR3 amino acids: CATRDRASHEQYV. The CDR3 DNA reads TGTGCCACCCGGGACAGGGCCTCCCACGAGCAGTACGTC.

This clonotype was seen only a few times. The chain recombines TRBV12-3 or TRBV12-4 with TRBJ1-2; D remains ambiguous. The V end was cut by 0 bases, the J end by 0 bases, with 8 bases between. The CDR3 is made up of 15 amino acids. This chain's CDR3 is CASSLAIQSNYGYTF. CDR3 in DNA: TGTGCCAGCAGTTTAGCGATACAGTCTAACTATGGCTACACCTTC.

V and J are TRBV6-2 or TRBV6-3 and TRBJ2-1; TRBD2 matches at 12 bases. The CDR3 has 16 amino acids. Per germline, CDR1 MNHEY and CDR2 SVGEGT. V trimming: 6 bases; J trimming: 3 bases; junction bases outside the gene matches: 6. Here the CDR3 DNA reads TGTGCCAGCAGATCATTACTAGCGGGAGGCTACAATGAGCAGTTCTTC. Its protein is CASRSLLAGGYNEQFF.

The CDR3 DNA is TGTGCCAGCAGATTCACAGCGGGAAGCAATCAGCCCCAGCATTTT. Protein: CASRFTAGSNQPQHF. The rearrangement joins TRBV6-1 to TRBJ1-5; D is undetermined. The CDR3 is 15 residues long. V lost 6 bases and J 1 base, leaving 13 bases between the germline ends. Germline CDR1 reads MNHNS; CDR2 reads SASEGT.

This rearrangement joins TRBV11-2 to TRBJ2-1; 10 bases line up with TRBD2. The junction had 10 bases not matched to a gene; V was cut back by 4 bases and J by 7 bases. The germline V gene encodes CDR1 SGHAT and CDR2 FQNNGV. CDR3 length: 16 amino acids. The CDR3 loop reads CASSSGLSGGGNEQFF. The CDR3, as DNA: TGTGCCAGCAGCTCCGGACTCAGCGGGGGGGGTAATGAGCAGTTCTTC. The whole variable domain, filled in from reference TRBV11-2 and TRBJ2-1, reads EAGVAQSPRYKIIEKRQSVAFWCNPISGHATLYWYQQILGQGPKLLIQFQNNGVVDDSQLPKDRFSAERLKGVDSTLKIQPAKLEDSAVYLCASSSGLSGGGNEQFFGPGTRLTVL.

This rearrangement joins TRBV5-6 to TRBJ1-2; D unclear. Germline assignment: CDR1 SGHDT and CDR2 YYEEEE. V gave up 1 base and J gave up 11 bases, with 15 bases separating them. The CDR3 consists of 13 residues. The CDR3 reads CASSLQNDVGYTF. The CDR3 coding sequence is TGTGCCAGCAGCTTGCAAAATGACGTGGGTTACACCTTC.

In its sample, this clonotype was seen a few times. This chain links TRBV12-5 with TRBJ2-1; D remains ambiguous. This CDR3 is built from 11 residues. With 5 bases removed from V and 10 bases from J, the gap between germline ends came to 9 bases. Looked up from germline, CDR1 is LGHNT and CDR2 is FRNRAP. The CDR3 DNA follows: TGTGCTAGTGGTCAGCTTGGGGAGCAGTTCTTC. Protein product: CASGQLGEQFF. The complete variable domain, with remaining parts taken from reference TRBV12-5 and TRBJ2-1, reads DARVTQTPRHKVTEMGQEVTMRCQPILGHNTVFWYRQTMMQGLELLAYFRNRAPLDDSGMPKDRFSAEMPDATLATLKIQPSEPRDSAVYFCASGQLGEQFFGPGTRLTVL.

CDR3 in DNA: TGTGCCGTCGCCCTACCAGCGGGAGGGGGTGAGCAGTTCTTC. It yields the protein CAVALPAGGGEQFF. The genes are TRBV10-3 and TRBJ2-1; 10 bases are shared with TRBD2. The CDR3 spans 14 residues. With V trimmed by 11 bases and J by 9 bases, 13 bases remained unmatched. Looked up from germline, CDR1 is ENHRY and CDR2 is SYGVKD.

In its sample, this clonotype was seen many times. V gene TRBV6-2 or TRBV6-3 combines with J gene TRBJ2-3, with a tentative D call TRBD2 (5 bases). The CDR3 is 15 residues long. Germline CDR1 MNHEY, CDR2 SVGEGT. V was clipped by 2 bases and J by 0 bases, with 9 bases between them. CDR3 sequence (DNA): TGTGCCAGCAGTTACGACTACTCTAGCACAGATACGCAGTATTTT. Residues: CASSYDYSSTDTQYF.

This clonotype was detected a few times. This sequence joins TRBV29-1 and TRBJ1-3; TRBD1 might be the D (6 bases). There are 16 residues in the CDR3. Per the germline V gene, CDR1 is SQVTM and CDR2 is ANQGSEA. Trimming pared 7 bases from V and 1 base from J, leaving 20 bases between. CDR3 DNA: TGCAGCGCGGGACAAGGGATGCCGGGTTCTGGAAACACCATATATTTT. Protein product: CSAGQGMPGSGNTIYF.

This clonotype was counted a few times. The chain combines TRBV7-2 with TRBJ2-3, with TRBD2 matching 7 bases. CDR1 and CDR2 from the germline V gene are SGHTA and FQGNSA. Losses at the gene ends were 6 bases for V and 4 bases for J; bases not matched to a gene: 7. This CDR3 comprises 14 residues. DNA for the CDR3: TGTGCCAGCAGTCCCGGACTAGGCCCAGATACGCAGTATTTT. Translating it yields CASSPGLGPDTQYF.

This clonotype was seen more than once but under ten times. The chain uses TRBV25-1 and TRBJ1-4, with a tentative D call TRBD1 (5 bases). Germline V gene sequence: CDR1 MGHDK, CDR2 SYGVNS. The CDR3 extends over 15 amino acids. Trimming stripped 7 bases from V and 0 bases from J, with 12 bases between. The CDR3: CASTEGSSTNEKLFF. DNA of the CDR3: TGTGCCAGCACCGAGGGGAGCTCAACTAATGAAAAACTGTTTTTT.

The CDR3 region has the DNA TGTGCCAGCAGCCGCGTAGAACAGGGGTATGAGCAGTTCTTC. Its translation: CASSRVEQGYEQFF. This chain joins TRBV11-3 and TRBJ2-1, with TRBD1 matching 7 bases. The CDR3 contains 14 residues. The J segment lost 8 bases and the V segment lost 5 bases, leaving 9 bases of the junction unmatched. Germline CDR1 SGHNT, CDR2 YENEEA.

This clonotype appeared a single time. The chain links TRBV18 to TRBJ1-5, with 9 bases identical to TRBD1. V lost 6 bases and J lost 3; bases outside the gene matches: 9. Germline lookup yields CDR1 KGHSH and CDR2 LQKENI. The CDR3 extends over 16 amino acids. CDR3 loop: CASSGEQGALNQPQHF. The CDR3 nucleotides are TGTGCCAGCTCGGGTGAACAGGGGGCCCTCAATCAGCCCCAGCATTTT.

The chain couples TRBV6-2 or TRBV6-3 to TRBJ2-7; 8 bases fit TRBD2. The CDR3 sequence is 13 residues long. V dropped 7 bases and J dropped 2; count of bases not matched to a gene: 4. Germline CDR1 reads MNHEY; CDR2 reads SVGEGT. The CDR3 nucleotides read TGTGCCAGCAAAGCGGGAGACGCCTACGAGCAGTACGTC. It codes for CASKAGDAYEQYV.

This clonotype was counted between two and nine times. The V and J genes are TRBV28 and TRBJ2-6, with 12 bases that match TRBD1. The junction had 5 bases not matched to a gene; V was cut back by 3 bases and J by 2 bases. In germline, CDR1 is MDHEN, CDR2 SYDVKM. The CDR3 sequence is 18 residues long. This CDR3 is CASSFPGTGGTGANVLTF. The DNA for the CDR3 is TGTGCCAGCAGTTTCCCCGGGACAGGGGGCACTGGGGCCAACGTCCTGACTTTC. The variable domain in full, with the rest retrieved from reference TRBV28 and TRBJ2-6, is DVKVTQSSRYLVKRTGEKVFLECVQDMDHENMFWYRQDPGLGLRLIYFSYDVKMKEKGDIPEGYSVSREKKERFSLILESASTNQTSMYLCASSFPGTGGTGANVLTFGAGSRLTVL.

This clonotype was found a few times. The chain combines TRBV7-3 with TRBJ1-1; D is undetermined. Trimming left V 5 bases short and J 3 bases short, with 10 bases between. CDR3 length: 13 residues. Germline CDR1 SGHTA, CDR2 FQGTGA. In DNA, the CDR3 is TGTGCCAGCAGCCAGACCCAGGACACTGAAGCTTTCTTT. As protein: CASSQTQDTEAFF.

The chain uses TRBV29-1 and TRBJ2-2, with 7 bases aligning to TRBD1. Trimming cost V 0 bases and J 5 bases; bases outside gene matches: 6. This CDR3 has 15 amino acids. Per germline, CDR1 SQVTM and CDR2 ANQGSEA. Here the CDR3 DNA reads TGCAGCGTTGAAGAGAGGGACAGTGAGACCGGGGAGCTGTTTTTT. This encodes CSVEERDSETGELFF.

This rearrangement joins TRBV20-1 to TRBJ1-3; unclear D gene. The CDR3 has 14 residues. The V end was cut by 6 bases, the J end by 0 bases, with 12 bases between. CDR1 is DFQATT, CDR2 SNEGSKA, per germline (reference sequence). This chain's CDR3 is CSAYDRGSGNTIYF. DNA for the CDR3: TGCAGTGCCTACGATCGTGGCTCTGGAAACACCATATATTTT.

The V gene is TRBV10-3, the J gene TRBJ2-5; 10 nucleotides match TRBD2. The CDR3 is 13 amino acids. Germline V gene sequence: CDR1 ENHRY, CDR2 SYGVKD. The V gene end was trimmed by 6 bases and the J gene end by 5 bases; junction bases not matched to a gene: 3. CDR3 nucleotides: TGTGCCATCAGACTAGCGGGGAGGGAGACCCAGTACTTC. Protein product: CAIRLAGRETQYF.

This clonotype was seen more than once but under ten times. In DNA, the CDR3 is TGTGCCAGCAGCAAGAGACACCCGTACCAAGAGACCCAGTACTTC. This gives the protein CASSKRHPYQETQYF. V gene TRBV5-5 combines with J gene TRBJ2-5; no firm D call. CDR3 size: 15 residues. Trimming removed 4 bases from V and 0 bases from J, with 13 bases in between. The germline gives CDR1 SGHKS, CDR2 YYEKEE (reference sequence).

To note about this clonotype: A read error is possible here, since a much larger clone lies one base away. This chain uses TRBV28 with TRBJ1-1; TRBD1 matches at 8 bases. This CDR3 has 14 residues. The J segment lost 6 bases and the V segment lost 8 bases, leaving 11 bases of the junction unmatched. Germline assignment: CDR1 MDHEN and CDR2 SYDVKM. This chain's CDR3 is CASVQGALNSEAFF. For the CDR3, the DNA is TGTGCCAGCGTTCAGGGGGCGTTAAACTCTGAAGCTTTCTTT.

This clonotype was counted between two and nine times. The chain carries TRBV6-2 or TRBV6-3 and TRBJ2-2; possibly TRBD1 for D (6 bases). The germline V and J ends were trimmed by 4 bases and 5 bases, with 14 bases remaining between them. The germline V gene has CDR1 MNHEY and CDR2 SVGEGT. This CDR3 comprises 15 residues. CDR3 DNA: TGTGCCAGCAGTTTCTCGCAGGGGTGGACCGGGGAGCTGTTTTTT. This encodes CASSFSQGWTGELFF.

There are many counts of this clonotype. The V call is TRBV7-8, the J call TRBJ2-5; D unclear. Germline V CDR1 and CDR2: SGHVS, FQNEAQ. V was cut by 5 bases and J by 0 bases, with 4 bases left in between. This CDR3 has 12 amino acids. The CDR3 region has the DNA TGTGCCAGCAGCACGTACCAAGAGACCCAGTACTTC. This encodes CASSTYQETQYF. The full variable domain, with the rest looked up from reference TRBV7-8 and TRBJ2-5, is GAGVSQSPRYKVAKRGQDVALRCDPISGHVSLFWYQQALGQGPEFLTYFQNEAQLDKSGLPSDRFFAERPEGSVSTLKIQRTQQEDSAVYLCASSTYQETQYFGPGTRLLVL.

The chain combines TRBV9 with TRBJ1-1; 8 positions match TRBD1. This CDR3 is built from 13 residues. The germline V gene encodes CDR1 SGDLS and CDR2 YYNGEE. Trimming removed 4 bases from V and 4 bases from J; junction bases left unmatched: 3. As DNA, the CDR3 is TGTGCCAGCAGCAGGACAGGGAGCACTGAAGCTTTCTTT. It is translated as CASSRTGSTEAFF.

The DNA for the CDR3 is TGCGCCAGCATAGAGGGAGAAGTAACAGATACGCAGTATTTT. It yields the protein CASIEGEVTDTQYF. V usage is TRBV5-1 and J usage is TRBJ2-3; D might be TRBD2 (5 bases). The germline gives CDR1 SGHRS, CDR2 YFSETQ. Trimming took off 6 bases at V and 3 bases at J, with 14 bases between the two ends. The CDR3 sequence is 14 residues long.

The chain uses TRBV7-8 and TRBJ2-2; TRBD2 might be the D (6 bases). Germline assignment: CDR1 SGHVS and CDR2 FQNEAQ. Trimming pared 5 bases from V and 3 bases from J, leaving 13 bases between. This CDR3 spans 15 amino acids. The DNA for the CDR3 is TGTGCCAGCAGCCCAGCGGGTTGGGACACCGGGGAGCTGTTTTTT. This encodes CASSPAGWDTGELFF.

This clonotype has only a few counts. The V call is TRBV10-3, the J call TRBJ2-7; TRBD2 matches 8 bases. CDR1 is ENHRY and CDR2 is SYGVKD in the germline V gene. V trimming: 4 bases; J trimming: 6 bases; junction bases outside the gene matches: 11. The CDR3 spans 15 residues. The CDR3 nucleotides read TGTGCCATCAGTGCATTGGGAGCGGGAGAGGCCGAGCAGTACGTC. As protein: CAISALGAGEAEQYV.

The sample holds a few counts of this clonotype. This chain connects TRBV29-1 to TRBJ2-1; 8 bases align to TRBD2. Losses at the gene ends were 6 bases for V and 2 bases for J; bases not matched to a gene: 3. From germline, CDR1 is SQVTM and CDR2 ANQGSEA. The CDR3 runs to 13 residues. CDR3 bases: TGCAGCGTATTAGCGGGGACCTACAATGAGCAGTTCTTC. Protein: CSVLAGTYNEQFF.

This clonotype has only a few counts. This chain connects TRBV6-5 to TRBJ2-1; 11 nucleotides agree with TRBD1. Germline values: CDR1 MNHEY, CDR2 SVGAGI. The CDR3 is made up of 18 amino acids. Losses at the gene ends were 4 bases for V and 6 bases for J; bases not matched to a gene: 14. This chain's CDR3 is CASSSHSSGTGGGNEQFF. The CDR3 nucleotides are TGTGCCAGCAGTTCCCATTCCTCCGGGACAGGGGGTGGCAATGAGCAGTTCTTC.

This clonotype was detected only a few times. The gene calls are TRBV29-1 and TRBJ2-2; TRBD1 agrees at 10 bases. This CDR3 comprises 14 residues. V was clipped by 6 bases and J by 6 bases; unmatched bases: 7. Germline CDR1 SQVTM, CDR2 ANQGSEA. For the CDR3, the DNA is TGCAGCGTCTCCGGGACAGGGGTCCCCGGGGAGCTGTTTTTT. This gives the protein CSVSGTGVPGELFF.

The V gene is TRBV10-2, the J gene TRBJ2-5, with TRBD1 matching over 9 bases. The CDR3 has 15 amino acids. The ends lost 6 bases at V and 2 bases at J; junction bases unmatched: 7. Germline CDR1 is WSHSY and CDR2 is SAAADI. CDR3 residues: CASSRDRVSQETQYF. As DNA, the CDR3 is TGCGCCAGCAGCCGGGACAGGGTTTCACAAGAGACCCAGTACTTC.